The T cell receptor (beta chain) described here comes from a study of cytomegalovirus exposure and HLA in healthy donors (dated by TCRdb to about 2017). Turning to the overall study: In an earlier analysis of about 560 of the donors, less than 350 Gb of sequence data and some 120 million unique TCR beta sequences from about 179 million T cells were reported. Several DR-DQ haplotypes were handled as single units for association and clustering because linkage in the cohort was strong. High-throughput TCR immunosequencing, statistical association of individual TCRs with disease status, and machine learning were combined to predict cytomegalovirus infection status. Both class I and class II loci were covered by HLA typing, at four-digit resolution. The study aimed to test whether cataloging public T cell receptors could reveal signatures of past pathogen exposure. Of the 398 genotyped donors, approximately 83% fell in the genetic ancestry cluster associated with self-reported Caucasian donors. A separate validation cohort of 100 to 150 different subjects was used in addition to the roughly 720-subject first cohort. A later analysis re-analyzed previously published TCR beta repertoires from 500 to 700 donors and added high-resolution HLA genotyping to study TCR occurrence patterns. In an earlier analysis of 587 of the donors, high-throughput TCR beta sequencing was used to judge whether each TCR beta V gene segment behaved as functional or pseudogenic. An early release covering about 600 HLA-typed donors comprised approximately 290 gigabases of sequencing data and approximately 80 million unique TCR sequences. A later genetic analysis used genome-wide SNP genotypes for about 65% of the 666 donors, treating that subset as a discovery cohort. In the later analysis, no new phenotypic data were used to find candidate immune exposures; instead, reliance was placed on TCR beta sequences and their occurrence across donors. All discovery cohort repertoires had been generated on a single sequencing platform. Typing coverage varied by locus: roughly 620-640 donors for A, B, C, DRB1 and DQB1; roughly 560 for DQA1; 600 to 610 for DPA1; around 490 for DPB1. Among 398 genotyped donors of the cohort, an average of approximately 240,000 unique TCR beta nucleotide sequences were sequenced per donor, roughly 18% of them non-productive. The study profiled the T cell repertoires of about 640 subjects by immunosequencing and related them to cytomegalovirus serostatus. Donor age, sex, ethnicity and CMV serostatus were compiled together with the repertoire data.

Inclusive of the bounding cysteine and phenylalanine, the CDR3 is 17 residues long. The kept DNA is CDR3 alone, 51 bases in frame from the first base. The germline V gene (reference sequence) supplies CDR1 GTSNPN and CDR2 SVGIG. The germline ends are 21 bases apart after V is trimmed by 3 bases and J by 2 bases. In total, approximately 700 healthy bone marrow donors made up the cohort. At the time of sampling, every cohort member was nominally healthy, though immune exposures that went unrecorded were likely present. The donor tested CMV seropositive and was one of the 289 seropositive cohort members. A peripheral blood sample was provided by each donor, and peripheral blood mononuclear cells were used for TCR beta sequencing. The Qiagen DNeasy Blood Extraction Kit was used to extract genomic DNA from the blood cell samples. The research as a whole found: In the study, around 150 TCR beta chains were listed as associated with cytomegalovirus. Over 15 rarely observed V segments, including chromosome 9 orphons, were excluded from the earlier analysis of several hundred of the donors because counts were too low. A further reported finding was that TCR beta sequences accurately predicted the HLA-A and HLA-B alleles for most subjects in the first cohort. In vitro tests confirmed that a few of the cytomegalovirus-associated TCR beta chains recognize cytomegalovirus antigens. In an earlier analysis of over 550 of the donors, most TCR beta V segments were observed in productive rearrangements about 87% or about 30% of the time, broadly matching IMGT annotations. The authors suggested that the approach could potentially be extended to other disease states and immunological phenotypes. Several of the top co-occurrence clusters appeared to be linked to parvovirus B19, influenza, CMV and Epstein-Barr virus, according to a later analysis. A later analysis associated 15,000 to 20,000 TCR beta sequences with specific HLA alleles at a false discovery rate of 0.05. Most CMV-associated TCR beta chains appeared to be HLA-restricted in a later analysis, and the HLA associations seemed to be driven largely by CMV exposure. Immune exposure information for the cohort was limited to CMV serostatus. The classifier was reported to diagnose cytomegalovirus status with high specificity and sensitivity in both the original and validation cohorts. A cluster of highly shared sequence variants was judged likely to be a technical artifact of the sequencing pipeline. According to a later analysis, TCR association rates differed among HLA loci, with DRB1 alleles showing the most associated TCRs and HLA-C alleles showing the fewest. Sequencing depth was assumed to be roughly uniform across donors in the presence/absence analyses, though that assumption may not hold. In a later analysis, HLA-associated TCR beta chains showed more clonal expansion and lower generation probabilities than non-associated chains that were equally common. While some public TCRs were present in many individuals, most TCR sequences turned up only very rarely across donors. Compared with the roughly 670-donor mean, donors in an Asian-associated ancestry cluster had fewer N-insertions in productive TCRs, according to a later genetic analysis. Because some donors lacked HLA typing at each locus, the association tests relied only on the typed subset. V-gene and J-gene trimming of TCR beta chains was associated with a missense DCLRE1C variant in a later genetic analysis, and the association was replicated in an independent cohort. The 87-base-pair reads could not distinguish some IMGT-functional V segments, including TRBV6-2 and TRBV6-3, so those segments were excluded. This cohort had only TCR beta chains sequenced, and the lack of alpha or paired-chain data limited which features could be detected. Assigning TCR associations to individual alleles was difficult when HLA alleles, especially DR and DQ, strongly co-occurred. Correlated functional status among segregating V segments might reflect linkage disequilibrium, but an unknown experimental factor could not be ruled out.

Regarding this clone: It has no known antigen specificity. No qualities accompany the bases; no much larger clone lies one base away.

Library generation was performed with the immunoSEQ multiplex PCR assay. The multiplex PCR relied on a mix of 60 forward primers for TCR Vbeta segments and 13 reverse primers for TCR Jbeta segments. The CDR3 region of rearranged TCR beta genes was amplified from genomic DNA by a multiplex PCR assay. Amplified TCR beta libraries were sequenced as 87-base-pair reads on the Illumina HiSeq System. The study's own analysis went as follows. In a later analysis, some 80 million unique TCR beta chains were counted across the 500 to 850 repertoires, and roughly 9.9 million of these chains were shared by at least two donors. Raw reads were error-corrected and collapsed into unique sequences by a nearest-neighbor algorithm in which closely related sequences were merged to remove PCR and sequencing errors. CDR3 sequences were aligned to IMGT reference sequences to assign V, D and J gene segments. For a sequence to be retained, a match of at least six nucleotides was required to both a V gene segment and a J gene segment. Rearrangements were called productive when the CDR3 lacked stop codons and stayed in frame with V and J; all others were non-productive. Following IMGT convention, CDR3 was defined as the stretch from the second conserved V-encoded cysteine up to the conserved J-encoded phenylalanine. In an earlier analysis of just under 600 of the donors, sequences lacking an unambiguous match to a single V gene segment were excluded. An earlier analysis of almost 600 of the donors classified V segments as functional when productive rearrangements were above 56.7% and as segregating when the standard deviation between donors was above 5%. A statistical classification framework was built for diagnosing cytomegalovirus status from the catalog of TCR beta chain sequences. V and J gene assignment, in a later analysis, came from comparing TCR nucleotide sequences with IMGT/GENE-DB human TR gene sequences. In a later analysis, CDR3 sequences and most-parsimonious VDJ recombination scenarios were assigned using the TCRdist pipeline. A later analysis defined each TCR beta chain by its CDR3 amino acid sequence plus V-gene family, and excluded reads lacking a unique V-gene family. As a way to deal with suspected cross-contamination and a sequencing artifact, a later analysis dropped 450 to 600 nucleotide sequences that were highly shared and had low generation probability. For each public chain, a later analysis derived a clonal expansion index from normalized ranks of inferred template counts within each repertoire. A later analysis computed generation probabilities with a VDJ recombination model fitted to out-of-frame rearrangements, and checked the results against IGoR. In a later analysis, TCR-TCR, TCR-HLA and TCR-CMV co-occurrence was scored with hypergeometric tests, and a repertoire-size bias correction was applied to TCR pairs. To estimate false discovery rates, a later analysis permuted the HLA or CMV assignments 20 times. In a later analysis, co-occurring TCRs were grouped using DBSCAN, with TCRdist sequence similarity added in when clustering inside HLA-allele-positive subsets. For co-occurrence clustering, repertoires with fewer than 30,000 or more than 120,000 public chains were excluded, along with about five repertoires with anomalous nucleotide sharing. This immuneACCESS table, as held by TCRdb, lists in-frame sequences with V and J called but not all clones. Of the missing ones, under half trace to an unresolved V gene in checked studies; the others have no known cause. V and J calls and clone size follow that table, whereas D and trimming were derived from the DNA. In all, the sample holds about 130,000 clones, and 75% to 85% of those were seen once. Jointly, the top ten make up about 11% of the sample.

The sequence came from a male donor in good health and CMV-seropositive. Material: PBMCs. The receptor chain draws on TRBV30 and TRBJ2-3; the D gene is perhaps TRBD2, from 6 matching bases. DNA sequence: TGTGCCTGGAGCGGTGGGACTTCCTCATCCTACACAGATACGCAGTATTTT. It translates as CAWSGGTSSSYTDTQYF.